This entry lists 3 T cell receptor beta chains sequenced from one sample in a study of CD8+ T cells in alopecia areata. RNA extraction and reverse transcription yielded cDNA as sequencing template. The protocol was immunoSEQ multiplex PCR, while the TCRdb copy is restricted to in-frame clones and leaves out a portion. There are fewer than 250,000 clones in the sample; around three fifths occur only once, and around 0.44% lies in the top ten. The specimen was CD4+ T cells sorted from blood, collected at week 0. All receptors come from a human donor with alopecia areata.

In this sample, this clone turned up a few times. The chain uses TRBV29-1 and TRBJ2-7, with TRBD1 identical over 8 bases. This CDR3 spans 14 amino acids. The V segment lost 4 bases and the J segment 3 bases; nucleotides outside the gene matches: 8. The germline CDR1 and CDR2 sequences are SQVTM and ANQGSEA. CDR3 in amino acids: CSVAPRTGIYEQYF. Here the CDR3 DNA reads TGCAGCGTTGCCCCCCGGACAGGGATCTACGAGCAGTACTTC.

The chain joins TRBV5-4 to TRBJ1-1; 9 bases map to TRBD1. V lost 5 bases to trimming and J lost 3 bases; unmatched junction nucleotides: 8. The CDR3 length is 15 residues. Germline V CDR1 and CDR2: SGHNT, YYREEE (reference sequence). The CDR3 loop reads CASRRRQGVDTEAFF. The CDR3 DNA reads as TGTGCCAGCAGGCGACGACAGGGGGTCGACACTGAAGCTTTCTTT.

This clone appeared a single time. The chain links TRBV5-1 to TRBJ2-3; tentatively, D is TRBD2 (6 bases). CDR3 length: 15 residues. Between the trimmed V and J ends, which lost 0 bases and 2 bases, there was a span of 10 bases. Germline assignment: CDR1 SGHRS and CDR2 YFSETQ. The CDR3 sequence: CASSLAGGITDTQYF. In DNA form, the CDR3 reads TGCGCCAGCAGCTTGGCCGGGGGTATCACAGATACGCAGTATTTT.